This TCR beta chain was identified in a study of beta chain features in type 1 diabetes. Study-level findings and limits: Moderately but significantly shorter TCRB CDR3s were found in Type 1 diabetes patients in all four CD4+ subsets. Within patients, naive, central memory and Treg TCRB repertoires seemed more similar than within healthy donors.

A few counts support this clone. Its antigen is unidentified. Expressed TCRB transcripts got sequenced, as all isolated RNA was reverse transcribed. Measured with immunoSEQ multiplex PCR; TCRdb has only the in-frame clones, and not every one. The sample includes hundreds of thousands of clones, around 15% of them seen just once. This TCR was recovered from a man aged 18 to 29 with type 1 diabetes. Material: naive CD4+ T cells from blood.

CDR3 DNA sequence: TGTGCAAGTCGCTTAGCGCAGAACGCCGGATTC. Residues: CASRLAQNAGF. This sequence joins TRBV12-2 and TRBJ2-7. TRBV12-2 is listed as a pseudogene. The CDR3 covers 11 residues.